The 16 T cell receptor beta chains below all came from one sample that was sequenced in a study of cytomegalovirus exposure and HLA in healthy donors (dated by TCRdb to the late 2010s). Library prep was done by the immunoSEQ multiplex PCR assay. For the multiplex PCR, a mixture combining 60 forward primers for TCR Vbeta segments and 13 reverse primers for TCR Jbeta segments was used. This immuneACCESS table, as held by TCRdb, lists in-frame sequences with V and J called but not all clones. Of the missing ones, under half trace to an unresolved V gene in checked studies; the others have no known cause. This sample comprises about 98,000 clones, over 60% of them detected only once. In total, the top ten clones hold over 15% of the sample. The material sequenced was PBMCs. The receptors were gathered from a man between 60 and 70 years old in good health and CMV-seropositive.

V and J are TRBV4-2 and TRBJ2-7; D is perhaps TRBD2 (6 bases). This CDR3 is built from 16 residues. Germline lookup yields CDR1 LGHNA and CDR2 YNFKEQ. Trimming removed 1 base at V and 5 bases at J, with 18 bases between. The CDR3 loop reads CASSQGGAQGGDEQYF. The DNA of the CDR3 is TGTGCCAGCAGCCAAGGAGGAGCTCAGGGAGGCGACGAGCAGTACTTC.

The chain has TRBV2 and TRBJ1-6, with 9 bases identical to TRBD1. The CDR3 length is 15 residues. V shed 6 bases and J 7 bases; nucleotides not matched to a gene: 7. CDR1 is SNHLY, CDR2 FYNNEI, per germline. In DNA form, the CDR3 reads TGTGCCAGCAGCAGAACCGGGACAGGGAATTCACCCCTCCACTTT. This encodes CASSRTGTGNSPLHF.

This clone showed up just a few times. The rearrangement uses TRBV6-6 and TRBJ1-3, with D unclear. Between the trimmed V and J ends, which lost 2 bases and 1 base, there was a span of 6 bases. The V gene's germline CDR1 is MNHNY and CDR2 SVGAGI (reference sequence). The CDR3 is 14 residues long. The CDR3 loop reads CASSYVSSGNTIYF. The CDR3 DNA reads TGTGCCAGCAGTTACGTGAGTTCTGGAAACACCATATATTTT.

The J gene is TRBJ1-1, the V gene TRBV7-2; D is possibly TRBD1 (6 bases). The CDR3 sequence is 14 residues long. V shed 7 bases and J shed 2 bases, with 14 bases lying between them. The germline gives CDR1 SGHTA, CDR2 FQGNSA. The CDR3 loop reads CASKGTGLNTEAFF. The CDR3 bases are TGTGCCAGCAAAGGAACAGGGTTAAACACTGAAGCTTTCTTT.

The chain links TRBV6-5 to TRBJ1-1; possible D gene TRBD1, 6 bases. Per the germline V gene, CDR1 is MNHEY and CDR2 is SVGAGI. The CDR3 has 14 amino acids. Deletions cut 6 bases from V and 4 bases from J, with 15 bases between. The CDR3 nucleotides are TGTGCCAGCAGGACGTTAGGGGGGGGCACTGAAGCTTTCTTT. Protein: CASRTLGGGTEAFF.

V usage is TRBV9 and J usage is TRBJ2-7, with TRBD2 as a possible D gene (5 bases). V was trimmed by 0 bases and J by 6 bases, leaving 13 bases between them. The CDR3 is 14 amino acids. Germline-derived CDR1 and CDR2 are SGDLS and YYNGEE. CDR3 sequence: CASSVATTIGEQYF. CDR3 nucleotides: TGTGCCAGCAGCGTAGCAACGACTATTGGCGAGCAGTACTTC. Full variable domain (missing parts from reference TRBV9 and TRBJ2-7): DSGVTQTPKHLITATGQRVTLRCSPRSGDLSVYWYQQSLDQGLQFLIQYYNGEERAKGNILERFSAQQFPDLHSELNLSSLELGDSALYFCASSVATTIGEQYFGPGTRLTVT.

The CDR3, as DNA: TGTGCCAGCAGTTTCGGGGGGAACACTGAAGCTTTCTTT. It is translated as CASSFGGNTEAFF. V and J are TRBV27 and TRBJ1-1; TRBD1 might be the D (5 bases). Germline V CDR1 and CDR2: MNHEY, SMNVEV (reference sequence). Deletions cut 3 bases from V and 1 base from J, with 6 bases between. This CDR3 is 13 amino acids long.

The gene calls are TRBV5-1 and TRBJ1-1; D unclear. Germline CDR1 is SGHRS and CDR2 is YFSETQ. The V gene lost 0 bases and the J gene lost 1 base, with 13 bases spanning the gap. This CDR3 contains 16 residues. CDR3 nucleotide sequence: TGCGCCAGCAGCTTGGCGGCGGACTCCTCGAACACTGAAGCTTTCTTT. Translated, it gives CASSLAADSSNTEAFF.

The rearrangement joins TRBV6-5 to TRBJ2-3; no reliable D call. V gave up 4 bases and J gave up 1 base, with 12 bases separating them. Germline CDR1 and CDR2: MNHEY and SVGAGI. There are 15 residues in the CDR3. CDR3 DNA: TGTGCCAGCAGTTCCTCCCAAGGAGGCACAGATACGCAGTATTTT. It encodes CASSSSQGGTDTQYF.

This clone was detected only a few times. The V call is TRBV27, the J call TRBJ2-1, with 8 bases identical to TRBD2. The CDR3 contains 15 residues. The J segment lost 3 bases and the V segment lost 6 bases, leaving 7 bases of the junction unmatched. Looked up from germline, CDR1 is MNHEY and CDR2 is SMNVEV (reference sequence). The CDR3 sequence: CASSGGALDYNEQFF. CDR3 sequence (DNA): TGTGCCAGCAGCGGGGGGGCTCTTGACTACAATGAGCAGTTCTTC.

The chain uses TRBV9 and TRBJ2-5, with D possibly being TRBD1 (5 bases). The germline CDR1 and CDR2 sequences are SGDLS and YYNGEE. This CDR3 is 15 amino acids long. V was pared by 0 bases and J by 1 base, with 10 bases between. CDR3 DNA sequence: TGTGCCAGCAGCGTAGGACTGGGGCGCCAAGAGACCCAGTACTTC. Its translation is CASSVGLGRQETQYF.

V and J are TRBV14 and TRBJ1-4; no definite D call. The CDR3 length is 15 residues. CDR1 is SGHDN and CDR2 is FVKESK in the germline V gene. V lost 1 base and J 6 bases, leaving 12 bases between the germline ends. In DNA form, the CDR3 reads TGTGCCAGCAGCCAAGGGGTGAGCGCCCATGAAAAACTGTTTTTT. Amino acids: CASSQGVSAHEKLFF.

This chain links TRBV4-3 with TRBJ2-3; 8 bases align to TRBD2. Trimming at V came to 5 bases and at J to 2 bases, leaving 9 bases not matched to a gene. This CDR3 spans 16 amino acids. CDR1 is LGHNA and CDR2 is YSLEER in the germline V gene. CDR3 DNA: TGCGCCAGCAGCTCCAGCGGACTAGCCAACACAGATACGCAGTATTTT. Translated, it gives CASSSSGLANTDTQYF.

This rearrangement joins TRBV19 to TRBJ2-3, with 9 bases identical to TRBD1. CDR3 length: 15 residues. Trimming cost V 3 bases and J 4 bases; bases outside gene matches: 5. Per the germline V gene, CDR1 is LNHDA and CDR2 is SQIVND (reference sequence). This CDR3 reads CASSIRGQGPDTQYF. The DNA of the CDR3 is TGTGCCAGTAGTATTAGGGGACAGGGTCCAGATACGCAGTATTTT.

As concerns this clone: A read error may produce the germline difference seen at one junction end. The chain has TRBV7-9 and TRBJ1-1, with D tentatively TRBD1 (5 bases). The CDR3 is 12 residues long. Germline lookup yields CDR1 SEHNR and CDR2 FQNEAQ (reference sequence). The CDR3, as DNA: TGTTCCAGCAACCTGGCTGGGGGGGAAGCTTTCTTT. This codes for CSSNLAGGEAFF.

Notes on this clone: At one end, the junction sequence differs from germline, possibly due to a read error. V usage is TRBV7-9 and J usage is TRBJ2-5, with D possibly TRBD1 on 5 matching bases. The CDR3 extends over 13 amino acids. Looked up from germline, CDR1 is SEHNR and CDR2 is FQNEAQ (reference sequence). This CDR3 reads CPSSHDSEETQYF. The CDR3 nucleotides read TGTCCCAGCAGCCATGACAGCGAAGAGACCCAGTACTTC.